These 12 T cell receptor beta chains came from one sample sequenced in a study of CD8 T cells in Susac syndrome. The RNA input was roughly 0.45 to 1 ug, and it was reverse transcribed with random hexamers. TCRdb fed the immunoSEQ multiplex PCR reads into MiXCR, producing one record per CDR3 protein. The table has 120,000 or so distinct CDR3 sequences, 85% to 95% seen once. The sequenced sample consisted of CD4+ T cells from PBMCs. The receptors here all came from a human donor in good health.

This chain links TRBV5-4 with TRBJ2-3; TRBD1 or TRBD2 may be the D gene (6 bases each). Germline CDR1 and CDR2: SGHNT and YYREEE (reference sequence). With 4 bases removed from V and 2 bases from J, the gap between germline ends came to 14 bases. The CDR3 totals 15 residues. The CDR3 here is CASSIVGGLTDTQYF. DNA for the CDR3: TGTGCCAGCAGCATAGTAGGGGGGCTCACAGATACGCAGTATTTT. The variable domain in full, completed from reference TRBV5-4 and TRBJ2-3, reads ETGVTQSPTHLIKTRGQQVTLRCSSQSGHNTVSWYQQALGQGPQFIFQYYREEENGRGNFPPRFSGLQFPNYSSELNVNALELDDSALYLCASSIVGGLTDTQYFGPGTRLTVL.

The gene calls are TRBV27 and TRBJ1-5; no clear D gene. Trimming removed 2 bases from V and 3 bases from J, with 11 bases in between. CDR1 and CDR2 (germline): MNHEY, SMNVEV (reference sequence). This CDR3 region has 15 residues. CDR3 amino acids: CASSLRGWDNQPQHF. The CDR3 DNA is TGTGCCAGCAGTTTACGAGGGTGGGACAATCAGCCCCAGCATTTT.

The V and J genes are TRBV7-9 and TRBJ2-5, with a tentative D call TRBD1 (5 bases). The CDR3 is made up of 13 amino acids. The V gene's germline CDR1 is SEHNR and CDR2 FQNEAQ (reference sequence). Trimming took off 2 bases at V and 5 bases at J, with 9 bases between the two ends. The DNA of the CDR3 is TGTGCCAGCAGCTTAAGTCCAGGGGAGACCCAGTACTTC. It is translated as CASSLSPGETQYF. Full variable domain (remainder filled in from reference TRBV7-9 and TRBJ2-5): DTGVSQNPRHKITKRGQNVTFRCDPISEHNRLYWYRQTLGQGPEFLTYFQNEAQLEKSRLLSDRFSAERPKGSFSTLEIQRTEQGDSAMYLCASSLSPGETQYFGPGTRLLVL.

The chain uses TRBV7-3 and TRBJ2-2; D not certain. Germline lookup yields CDR1 SGHTA and CDR2 FQGTGA. This CDR3 spans 12 amino acids. V shed 4 bases and J shed 5 bases, with 5 bases lying between them. CDR3 coding DNA: TGTGCCAGCAGCTCTGTTACCGGGGAGCTGTTTTTT. As protein: CASSSVTGELFF. The full variable domain, completed using reference TRBV7-3 and TRBJ2-2, is GAGVSQTPSNKVTEKGKYVELRCDPISGHTALYWYRQSLGQGPEFLIYFQGTGAADDSGLPNDRFFAVRPEGSVSTLKIQRTERGDSAVYLCASSSVTGELFFGEGSRLTVL.

V is TRBV6-5 and J is TRBJ1-2, with a possible D match to TRBD1 (5 bases). Deletions cut 4 bases from V and 9 bases from J, with 18 bases between. Germline V gene sequence: CDR1 MNHEY, CDR2 SVGAGI. This CDR3 is built from 14 residues. CDR3 sequence: CASSSFLGQGSYTF. In DNA, the CDR3 is TGTGCCAGCAGTTCCTTCCTCGGGCAGGGTAGCTACACCTTC.

The J gene is TRBJ2-3, the V gene TRBV29-1; the match to TRBD1 covers 7 bases. The CDR3 runs 15 residues. The trim removed 4 bases at V and 0 bases at J, leaving 7 bases unmatched. Germline CDR1 is SQVTM and CDR2 is ANQGSEA. The CDR3 DNA reads as TGCAGCGTTGGTAAGACAGGGAGTAGCACAGATACGCAGTATTTT. Translated, it gives CSVGKTGSSTDTQYF.

J is TRBJ1-5 and V is TRBV23-1, with D uncertain. TRBV23-1 is an open reading frame, and its role is uncertain. V was shortened by 8 bases and J by 0 bases, with 17 bases between the two germline ends. The CDR3 extends over 16 amino acids. CDR3 region: CASPQRRTDSNQPQHF. Here the CDR3 DNA reads TGCGCCAGCCCCCAAAGGAGAACAGATAGCAATCAGCCCCAGCATTTT.

This chain connects TRBV2 to TRBJ1-2; 7 nucleotides line up with TRBD1. This CDR3 is 15 amino acids long. Unmatched junction bases numbered 9, after V lost 4 bases and J lost 4 bases. Germline values: CDR1 SNHLY, CDR2 FYNNEI. The CDR3 bases are TGTGCCAGCAGTGGGGCAGGGGGTACGCCCTATGGCTACACCTTC. Amino acids: CASSGAGGTPYGYTF.

The gene calls are TRBV19 and TRBJ2-2; TRBD2 matches at 7 bases. The germline V gene has CDR1 LNHDA and CDR2 SQIVND (reference sequence). The CDR3 consists of 15 residues. After removal of 5 bases from V and 4 bases from J, the junction contained 7 bases not matched to a gene. CDR3 in DNA: TGTGCCAGTAGTGGGGGGAGGGCCGGCACCGGGGAGCTGTTTTTT. This translates into CASSGGRAGTGELFF.

This clonotype has just one count. This rearrangement joins TRBV29-1 to TRBJ2-1; D might be TRBD1 (6 bases). V lost 1 base and J 8 bases, leaving 12 bases between the germline ends. The CDR3 covers 13 residues. Looked up from germline, CDR1 is SQVTM and CDR2 is ANQGSEA. The DNA of the CDR3 is TGCAGCGTTGAAGGACAGGATAGCGATGAGCAGTTCTTC. Residues: CSVEGQDSDEQFF.

On this clonotype itself: A junction end diverges from the germline sequence, so it may reflect a read error. The chain combines TRBV11-2 with TRBJ2-2; D uncertain. This CDR3 is 12 amino acids long. Germline CDR1 SGHAT, CDR2 FQNNGV. The chain's CDR3 is CASTLGTGELFF. The CDR3 region has the DNA TGTGCCAGCACCTTAGGGACCGGGGAGCTGTTTTTT.

The count of this clonotype is one. V gene TRBV12-3 or TRBV12-4 combines with J gene TRBJ1-2; D is uncertain. V lost 6 bases and J 3 bases, leaving 11 bases between the germline ends. The CDR3 covers 13 residues. The CDR3 spells CASRTGPHYGYTF. The CDR3 coding sequence is TGTGCCAGCAGAACCGGGCCTCACTATGGCTACACCTTC.